The sequence of this TCR beta chain was determined in a study of shared clonotypes between healthy human individuals. Findings and caveats of the study: The generation probabilities recorded for non-shared clonotypes fell below those of clonotypes shared by all four donors. Sharing across four donors was seen in 4% to 6.5% of naive CD4 clonotypes.

Sorted-subset replicate PCR reactions were performed with around 210 ng DNA, corresponding to tens of thousands of T cell genomes. Original data processing: Junction-only sequences without quality scores came from ImmunoSEQ, so filtering differed. Assay used: immunoSEQ multiplex PCR; TCRdb lists only in-frame clones, some missing. V and J calls and clone size follow that table, whereas D and trimming were derived from the DNA. This table has around 2.5 million clones, 80% to 95% appearing once. On this clone itself: Antigen: not known.

Looked up from germline, CDR1 is MNHEY and CDR2 is SVGAGI. The V gene end was trimmed by 0 bases and the J gene end by 3 bases; junction bases not matched to a gene: 3. There are 15 residues in the CDR3. Material for sequencing was naive CD4+ T cells from PBMCs. Subset here: CD45RA+ positively selected. This sequence joins TRBV6-5 and TRBJ2-7; 9 positions agree with TRBD2. The clonotype comes from a young man in good health. Some clones in this sample may be carry-over from other donors' samples. The CDR3 is CASSYSRTSDYEQYF. In DNA, the CDR3 is TGTGCCAGCAGTTACTCGAGGACTAGCGACTACGAGCAGTACTTC.